Listed below are T cell receptor beta chains from one sample, sequenced in a study of T cells in tuberculosis. Produced via immunoSEQ multiplex PCR; TCRdb's table is partial and in-frame only. The table records 35,000 to 55,000 clones, approximately 94% of them present only once. Sequencing was performed on PBMCs. Receptors originate from a donor between 5 and 29 years old with latent tuberculosis or without tuberculosis infection. Some clones in this sample may be carry-over from other donors' samples. Each CDR3 is given with its conserved first and last residue. Fields, in order: clone size, V gene, D gene, J gene, CDR3 protein, CDR3 DNA. The D gene is left open where the match is weak. Clone size is given for some rows only: seen once, a few or many times, or a class if the clone is expanded.

>NA|TRBV12-5|NA|TRBJ2-1
CASGPTTNEQFF
TGTGCTAGTGGTCCGACTACGAATGAGCAGTTCTTC
>NA|TRBV30|NA|TRBJ2-7
CAWSSRYPPDEQYF
TGTGCCTGGAGTTCCCGGTACCCCCCGGACGAGCAGTACTTC
>NA|TRBV7-8|TRBD2|TRBJ2-7
CASSDTGGRSEQYF
TGTGCCAGCAGCGACACCGGGGGGAGAAGCGAGCAGTACTTC
>NA|TRBV28|NA|TRBJ1-2
CASIAAGTYYGYTF
TGTGCCAGCATTGCCGCCGGGACATACTATGGCTACACCTTC
>once|TRBV7-9|TRBD2|TRBJ2-1
CASSLLGGSVDEQFF
TGTGCCAGCAGCTTACTTGGCGGGAGTGTCGATGAGCAGTTCTTC
>NA|TRBV4-2|NA|TRBJ2-1
CASSQPRASVHNEQFF
TGTGCCAGCAGCCAGCCCCGGGCTAGCGTACACAATGAGCAGTTCTTC
>NA|TRBV4-2|TRBD1|TRBJ2-1
CASSARDSNEQFF
TGTGCCAGCAGCGCCCGGGACAGCAATGAGCAGTTCTTC
>NA|TRBV18|NA|TRBJ1-1
CASSPGGGRTEAFF
TGTGCCAGCTCACCCGGGGGGGGTAGGACTGAAGCTTTCTTT
>once|TRBV5-6|TRBD2|TRBJ2-3
CASSLELSGRTDTQYF
TGTGCCAGCAGCTTGGAACTTAGCGGGAGAACAGATACGCAGTATTTT
>NA|TRBV7-9|NA|TRBJ2-7
CASSSYRVSGTYEQYF
TGTGCCAGCAGCTCATACCGGGTCTCAGGGACCTACGAGCAGTACTTC
>NA|TRBV6-5|TRBD1|TRBJ2-7
CASSSGQTYEQYF
TGTGCCAGCAGTTCGGGACAGACCTACGAGCAGTACTTC
>once|TRBV10-3|NA|TRBJ2-3
CAISESPSRVADTQYF
TGTGCCATCAGTGAGTCACCCTCCCGAGTGGCAGATACGCAGTATTTT
>NA|TRBV5-1|TRBD1|TRBJ1-2
CASSPRDSVVYTF
TGCGCCAGCAGCCCCCGGGACAGTGTCGTCTACACCTTC
>NA|TRBV9|TRBD1|TRBJ2-1
CASSVGTGEHNEQFF
TGTGCCAGCAGCGTAGGGACAGGAGAACACAATGAGCAGTTCTTC
>NA|TRBV30|TRBD2|TRBJ2-2
CAWGRGIDTGELFF
TGTGCCTGGGGGCGGGGGATTGACACCGGGGAGCTGTTTTTT
>NA|TRBV9|TRBD2|TRBJ2-1
CASSGIRLAGTQFF
TGTGCCAGCAGCGGAATCAGACTAGCGGGTACGCAGTTCTTC
>NA|TRBV11-2|TRBD2|TRBJ2-1
CASSRRSVREGLLGEQFF
TGTGCCAGCAGCCGACGATCGGTCCGGGAGGGCCTACTCGGTGAGCAGTTCTTC
>NA|TRBV28|TRBD1|TRBJ2-1
CASRTGGYNEQFF
TGTGCCAGCAGAACAGGGGGATACAATGAGCAGTTCTTC
>NA|TRBV6-4|TRBD2|TRBJ2-2
CASRGLGLARNTGELFF
TGTGCCAGCAGGGGGTTAGGACTAGCGAGGAACACCGGGGAGCTGTTTTTT
>NA|TRBV11-1|TRBD2|TRBJ2-4
CASSARLAGEGLDIQYF
TGTGCCAGCAGCGCGCGACTAGCGGGGGAAGGTTTAGACATTCAGTACTTC
>NA|TRBV15|NA|TRBJ2-1
CATSRGPGLKYNEQFF
TGTGCCACCAGCAGAGGACCGGGACTCAAATACAATGAGCAGTTCTTC
>NA|TRBV7-6|NA|TRBJ2-1
CASSKQVGTGIYNEQFF
TGTGCCAGCAGTAAACAGGTCGGGACTGGAATATACAATGAGCAGTTCTTC
>NA|TRBV15|TRBD1|TRBJ2-3
CATSGQGVTDTQYF
TGTGCCACCAGCGGCCAGGGGGTAACAGATACGCAGTATTTT
>once|TRBV4-1|NA|TRBJ2-2
CASSQASDRANTGELFF
TGCGCCAGCAGCCAAGCCTCGGACAGAGCGAACACCGGGGAGCTGTTTTTT
>once|TRBV6-6|TRBD2|TRBJ2-2
CATRGMTSVNGELFF
TGTGCCACCAGAGGAATGACTAGCGTAAACGGGGAGCTGTTTTTT
>NA|TRBV5-1|NA|TRBJ1-2
CASSLASQEGYTF
TGCGCCAGCAGCTTGGCCTCACAGGAGGGCTACACCTTC
>NA|TRBV9|TRBD1|TRBJ2-1
CASSLQGAPYNEQFF
TGTGCCAGCAGTTTACAGGGGGCGCCTTACAATGAGCAGTTCTTC
>NA|TRBV9|NA|TRBJ1-2
CASSVASGGYYGYTF
TGTGCCAGCAGCGTAGCAAGCGGCGGATACTATGGCTACACCTTC
>medium-sized|TRBV7-9|TRBD1|TRBJ1-4
CATSTGSREKLFF
TGTGCCACTTCGACAGGGTCCCGTGAAAAACTGTTTTTT
>NA|TRBV7-9|NA|TRBJ2-7
CASSLGAGDEQYF
TGTGCCAGCAGCTTAGGGGCAGGGGACGAGCAGTACTTC
>NA|TRBV7-2|TRBD1|TRBJ1-2
CASSKWTGAGYGYTF
TGTGCCAGCAGCAAATGGACAGGGGCTGGCTATGGCTACACCTTC
>NA|TRBV28|TRBD1|TRBJ1-1
CASSLDRDGTGDMNTEAFF
TGTGCCAGCAGTTTGGACAGGGACGGGACCGGGGATATGAACACTGAAGCTTTCTTT
>NA|TRBV14|TRBD2|TRBJ2-7
CASSQEGAGGRYYEQYF
TGTGCCAGCAGCCAAGAGGGAGCGGGAGGAAGATACTACGAGCAGTACTTC
>NA|TRBV4-1|TRBD2|TRBJ2-3
CASSQDLALAGGRRPGTDTQYF
TGCGCCAGCAGCCAAGATCTTGCACTAGCGGGAGGGCGGCGCCCCGGCACAGATACGCAGTATTTT
>NA|TRBV7-2|NA|TRBJ2-7
CASSLGPTGRLVPYEQYF
TGTGCCAGCAGCTTAGGTCCCACAGGCAGGCTCGTTCCATACGAGCAGTACTTC
>NA|TRBV6-6|NA|TRBJ1-1
CASSPRSTGMNTEAFF
TGTGCCAGCAGCCCGAGGTCTACAGGGATGAACACTGAAGCTTTCTTT
>NA|TRBV6-5|NA|TRBJ1-1
CASSSPDSSNTEAFF
TGTGCCAGCAGTTCCCCGGACAGTTCGAACACTGAAGCTTTCTTT
>once|TRBV29-1|NA|TRBJ1-1
CSVAYQGRVGTEAFF
TGCAGCGTTGCCTATCAGGGGAGGGTGGGGACTGAAGCTTTCTTT
>NA|TRBV4-1|TRBD1|TRBJ1-2
CASSQDRGQGRYGYTF
TGCGCCAGCAGCCAAGATCGGGGACAGGGGAGGTATGGCTACACCTTC
>NA|TRBV19|NA|TRBJ2-7
CASRTNHF
TGTGCCAGTAGGACAAATCATTTC
>NA|TRBV14|TRBD1|TRBJ1-2
CASSWTGGDANYGYTF
TGTGCCAGCAGCTGGACAGGGGGCGACGCTAACTATGGCTACACCTTC
>once|TRBV6-1|TRBD2|TRBJ2-1
CASSEALQAGVPYNEQFF
TGTGCCAGCAGTGAAGCGCTTCAAGCGGGAGTACCCTACAATGAGCAGTTCTTC
>NA|TRBV5-1|TRBD2|TRBJ2-1
CASKNEREGSGYNEQFF
TGCGCCAGCAAGAACGAGCGGGAGGGCAGCGGGTACAATGAGCAGTTCTTC
>NA|TRBV7-8|NA|TRBJ2-1
CASRSQLTLVAEQFF
TGTGCCAGCAGGAGTCAACTCACACTAGTTGCTGAGCAGTTCTTC
>NA|TRBV11-2|NA|TRBJ2-2
CASSLDGLLTGELFF
TGTGCCAGCAGCTTAGACGGACTGCTCACCGGGGAGCTGTTTTTT
>NA|TRBV27|NA|TRBJ2-3
CASRGSGAPTDTQYF
TGTGCCAGTCGGGGGTCTGGGGCCCCCACAGATACGCAGTATTTT
>NA|TRBV29-1|TRBD2|TRBJ2-7
CSVKFRLAGYEQYF
TGCAGCGTAAAATTTCGACTAGCGGGCTACGAGCAGTACTTC
>NA|TRBV4-1|TRBD1|TRBJ2-3
CASSQGDRDGDTQYF
TGCGCCAGCAGCCAAGGGGACAGGGATGGGGATACGCAGTATTTT
>NA|TRBV2|NA|TRBJ2-1
CASSNGGYNEQFF
TGTGCCAGCAGTAATGGGGGGTACAATGAGCAGTTCTTC
>NA|TRBV4-1|NA|TRBJ1-2
CASSQDTAAIYGYTF
TGCGCCAGCAGCCAAGATACGGCGGCGATCTATGGCTACACCTTC
>NA|TRBV7-8|NA|TRBJ2-7
CASGQGQTYEQYF
TGTGCCAGCGGACAAGGACAGACCTACGAGCAGTACTTC
>NA|TRBV7-2|TRBD1|TRBJ2-2
CASRLDRDPGELFF
TGTGCCAGCAGACTAGACAGGGACCCCGGGGAGCTGTTTTTT
>NA|TRBV20-1|NA|TRBJ2-1
CSALYNEQFF
TGCAGTGCCCTTTACAATGAGCAGTTCTTC
>NA|TRBV6-1|NA|TRBJ2-7
CASSEKRSSYEQYF
TGTGCCAGCAGTGAAAAGAGGAGCTCCTACGAGCAGTACTTC
>NA|TRBV5-6|TRBD1|TRBJ1-2
CASSPPGGLESYGYTF
TGTGCCAGCAGCCCTCCAGGGGGGCTGGAAAGCTATGGCTACACCTTC
>NA|TRBV7-6|NA|TRBJ2-1
CASSPPGDSGVDEQFF
TGTGCCAGCAGCCCGCCCGGGGACTCTGGGGTAGATGAGCAGTTCTTC
>NA|TRBV2|NA|TRBJ1-4
CASSEGSLNEKLFF
TGTGCCAGCAGTGAGGGCAGTCTGAATGAAAAACTGTTTTTT
>NA|TRBV7-6|TRBD1|TRBJ2-3
CASSSGGVKPSTDTQYF
TGTGCCAGCAGCTCAGGGGGCGTAAAACCGAGCACAGATACGCAGTATTTT
>NA|TRBV11-2|TRBD1|TRBJ2-1
CASSLSHRGTSYNEQFF
TGTGCCAGCAGCTTATCGCACAGGGGTACCTCCTACAATGAGCAGTTCTTC